A single T cell receptor (beta chain) is shown here with its context. Its antigen remains unidentified. Naive CD8 cells lacked CD45RO, underwent positive selection for CCR7 and left out terminally differentiated effector memory CD45RA+ cells. The sample originates from a study of shared clonotypes between healthy human individuals. Overall study findings and caveats: Naive CD4 clonotypes were shared across a few donors at about 5.2%. Larger estimated richness was generally seen in naive subsets than in memory subsets.

Under the authors' procedure: ImmunoSEQ sequences covered only the junction and lacked quality scores; filtering therefore differed. Sequenced by immunoSEQ multiplex PCR; TCRdb stores in-frame clones only, minus some. V, J and clone size derive from that table, while D and trimming were established from the DNA sequence. The sample shows about 2.1 million clones, approximately 92% of them seen only once. This receptor was taken from a man between 18 and 29 years old in good health. Some clones in this sample may be carry-over from other donors' samples. Sequencing was performed on naive CD8+ T cells from PBMCs.

The CDR3 here is CASSQYDRGNFGEQYF. CDR3 DNA: TGCGCCAGCAGTCAATACGACAGGGGAAACTTTGGCGAGCAGTACTTC. The chain combines TRBV23-1 with TRBJ2-7; 8 nucleotides match TRBD1. TRBV23-1 is annotated as an ORF whose role is uncertain. Trimming cost V 1 base and J 6 bases; bases outside gene matches: 11. The CDR3 contains 16 residues.